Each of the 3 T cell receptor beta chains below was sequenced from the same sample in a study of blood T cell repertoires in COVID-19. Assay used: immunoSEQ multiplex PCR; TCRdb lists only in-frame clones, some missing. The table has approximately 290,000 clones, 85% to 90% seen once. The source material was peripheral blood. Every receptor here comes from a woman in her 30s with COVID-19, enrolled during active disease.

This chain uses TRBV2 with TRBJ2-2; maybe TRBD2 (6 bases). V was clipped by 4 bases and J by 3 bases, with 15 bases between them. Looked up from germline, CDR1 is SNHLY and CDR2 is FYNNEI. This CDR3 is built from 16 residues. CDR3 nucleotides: TGTGCCAGCAGTGGTTTGGAGGGGCCCTACACCGGGGAGCTGTTTTTT. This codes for CASSGLEGPYTGELFF.

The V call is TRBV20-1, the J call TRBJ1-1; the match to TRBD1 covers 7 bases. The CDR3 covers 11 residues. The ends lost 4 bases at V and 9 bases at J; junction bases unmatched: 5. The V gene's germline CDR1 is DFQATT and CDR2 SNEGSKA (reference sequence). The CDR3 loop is CSATTGEKAFF. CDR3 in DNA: TGCAGTGCTACAACAGGGGAAAAAGCTTTCTTT.

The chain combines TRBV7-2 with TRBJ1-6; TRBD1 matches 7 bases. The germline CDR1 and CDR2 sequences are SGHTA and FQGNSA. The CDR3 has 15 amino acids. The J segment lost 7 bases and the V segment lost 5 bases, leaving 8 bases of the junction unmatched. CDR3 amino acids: CASSPAGQQNSPLHF. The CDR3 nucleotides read TGTGCCAGCAGCCCGGCGGGACAGCAAAATTCACCCCTCCACTTT.